These 5 T cell receptor beta chains originate from one sample sequenced in a study of blood T cell repertoires in COVID-19 (dated by TCRdb to about 2020). Preparation of the library involved the immunoSEQ multiplex PCR assay. Imported from immuneACCESS, the table was reduced by TCRdb to in-frame sequences with V and J called. These copies leave out some clones; in studies compared against another copy, an unresolved V gene accounts for under half, and the cause of the remainder is not known. The sample includes some 250,000 clones, with over 75% observed a single time. The leading ten clones occupy about 0.7% of the sample. The sample was peripheral blood. Every receptor here comes from a human donor in a cohort sampled during active COVID-19.

The V call is TRBV6-5, the J call TRBJ2-7; 8 bases match TRBD1. With 2 bases clipped from V and 3 bases from J, the junction kept 6 bases outside the gene matches. CDR3 size: 15 residues. Germline V gene data show CDR1 as MNHEY and CDR2 as SVGAGI. CDR3 DNA sequence: TGTGCCAGCAGTTACGGCCCGACAGGGGTCTACGAGCAGTACTTC. This codes for CASSYGPTGVYEQYF.

The chain couples TRBV5-4 to TRBJ1-4; D not certain. Germline V lookup: CDR1 SGHNT, CDR2 YYREEE (reference sequence). The length of the CDR3 is 15 residues. V was pared by 4 bases and J by 0 bases, with 10 bases between. The chain's CDR3 is CASSLRTATNEKLFF. The CDR3 bases are TGTGCCAGCAGCCTGCGGACTGCAACTAATGAAAAACTGTTTTTT.

The chain combines TRBV19 with TRBJ1-3; a possible D gene is TRBD1 (6 bases). CDR3 length equals 14 residues. The V gene lost 6 bases and the J gene lost 0 bases, with 9 bases spanning the gap. Looked up from germline, CDR1 is LNHDA and CDR2 is SQIVND (reference sequence). In DNA form, the CDR3 reads TGTGCCAGTAGGAAACAGGGCTCTGGAAACACCATATATTTT. It encodes CASRKQGSGNTIYF.

The chain is built from TRBV12-2 and TRBJ2-3; the DNA was not used to check the table's D call, TRBD2. TRBV12-2 is termed a pseudogene. There are 16 residues in the CDR3. The CDR3 protein is CASRLPGLAAGGEQYF. The CDR3 DNA reads TGTGCAAGTCGCTTACCAGGACTAGCAGCCGGCGGGGAGCAGTATTTT.

The V and J genes are TRBV7-9 and TRBJ1-6, with a possible D match to TRBD1 (5 bases). The V and J ends lost 8 bases and 10 bases respectively, with 15 bases between them. The germline V gene has CDR1 SEHNR and CDR2 FQNEAQ (reference sequence). CDR3 length equals 13 residues. CDR3 sequence reads: CASHGGGNSPLHF. The CDR3 DNA reads as TGTGCCAGCCATGGCGGGGGTAACTCACCCCTCCACTTT.